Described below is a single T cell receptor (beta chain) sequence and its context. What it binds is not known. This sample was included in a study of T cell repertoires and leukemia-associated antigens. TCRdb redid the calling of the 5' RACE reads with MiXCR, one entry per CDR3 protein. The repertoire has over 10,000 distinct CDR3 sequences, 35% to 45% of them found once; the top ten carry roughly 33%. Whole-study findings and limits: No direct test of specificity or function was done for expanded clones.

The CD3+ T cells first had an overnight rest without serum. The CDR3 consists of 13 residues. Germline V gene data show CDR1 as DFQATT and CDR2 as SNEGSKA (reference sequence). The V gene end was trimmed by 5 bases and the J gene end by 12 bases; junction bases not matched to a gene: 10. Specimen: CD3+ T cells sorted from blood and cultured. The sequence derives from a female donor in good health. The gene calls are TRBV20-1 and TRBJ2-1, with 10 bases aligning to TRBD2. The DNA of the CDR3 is TGCAGTGCTGGCAGCGGGAGGGTCGATACGCAGTTCTTC. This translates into CSAGSGRVDTQFF.